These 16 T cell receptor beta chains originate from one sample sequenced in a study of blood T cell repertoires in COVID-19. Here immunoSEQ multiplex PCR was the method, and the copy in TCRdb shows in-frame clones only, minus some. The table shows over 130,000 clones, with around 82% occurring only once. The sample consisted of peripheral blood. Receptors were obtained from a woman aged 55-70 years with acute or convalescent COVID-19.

The CDR3 is CASSQDVGLEVQPQHF. CDR3 coding DNA: TGCGCCAGCAGCCAAGATGTAGGTCTAGAAGTTCAGCCCCAGCATTTT. The chain joins TRBV4-1 to TRBJ1-5; D unresolved. This CDR3 spans 16 amino acids. The germline gives CDR1 MGHRA, CDR2 YSYEKL. Trimming removed 0 bases at V and 6 bases at J, with 15 bases between.

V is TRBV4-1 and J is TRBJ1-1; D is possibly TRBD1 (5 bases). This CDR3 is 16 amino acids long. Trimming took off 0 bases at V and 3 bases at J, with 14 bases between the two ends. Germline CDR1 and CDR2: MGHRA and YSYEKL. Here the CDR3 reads CASSQELVGQYTEAFF. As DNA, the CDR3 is TGCGCCAGCAGCCAAGAATTAGTGGGGCAGTACACTGAAGCTTTCTTT.

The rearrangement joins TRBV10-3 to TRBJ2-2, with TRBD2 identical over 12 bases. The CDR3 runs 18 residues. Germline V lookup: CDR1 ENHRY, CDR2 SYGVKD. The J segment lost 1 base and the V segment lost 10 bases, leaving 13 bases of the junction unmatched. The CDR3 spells CASRQGLAGGMNTGELFF. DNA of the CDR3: TGTGCCAGCCGGCAGGGACTAGCGGGCGGAATGAACACCGGGGAGCTGTTTTTT.

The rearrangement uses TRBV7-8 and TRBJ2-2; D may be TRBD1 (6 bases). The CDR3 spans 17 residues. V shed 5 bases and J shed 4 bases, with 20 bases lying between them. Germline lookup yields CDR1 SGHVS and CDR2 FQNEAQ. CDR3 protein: CASSPRFTGKSTGELFF. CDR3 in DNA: TGTGCCAGCAGCCCTCGCTTCACAGGGAAGAGCACCGGGGAGCTGTTTTTT.

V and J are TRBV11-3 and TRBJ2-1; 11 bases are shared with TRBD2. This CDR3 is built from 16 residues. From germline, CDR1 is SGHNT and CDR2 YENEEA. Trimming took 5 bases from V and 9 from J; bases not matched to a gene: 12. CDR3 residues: CASSRQLAGVGTEQFF. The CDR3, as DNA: TGTGCCAGCAGCCGACAACTAGCGGGAGTGGGGACTGAGCAGTTCTTC.

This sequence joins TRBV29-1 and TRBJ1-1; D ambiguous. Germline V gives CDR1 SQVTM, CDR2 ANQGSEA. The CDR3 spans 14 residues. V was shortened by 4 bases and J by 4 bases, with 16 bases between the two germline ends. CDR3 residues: CSVGAGLEGTEAFF. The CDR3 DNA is TGCAGCGTTGGAGCAGGCCTTGAGGGCACTGAAGCTTTCTTT.

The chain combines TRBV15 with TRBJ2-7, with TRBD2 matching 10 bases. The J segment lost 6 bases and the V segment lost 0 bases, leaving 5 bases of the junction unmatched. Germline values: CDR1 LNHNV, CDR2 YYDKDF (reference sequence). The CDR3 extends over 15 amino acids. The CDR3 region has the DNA TGTGCCACCAGCAGAGATGTCCTAGCGGGAGCCGAGCAGTACTTC. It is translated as CATSRDVLAGAEQYF.

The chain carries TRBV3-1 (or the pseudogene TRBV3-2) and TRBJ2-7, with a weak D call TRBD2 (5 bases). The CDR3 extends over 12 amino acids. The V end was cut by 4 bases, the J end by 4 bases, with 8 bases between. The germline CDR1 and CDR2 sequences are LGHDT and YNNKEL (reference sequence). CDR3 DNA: TGTGCCAGCAGCCCGTCGGGGTACGAGCAGTACTTC. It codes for CASSPSGYEQYF.

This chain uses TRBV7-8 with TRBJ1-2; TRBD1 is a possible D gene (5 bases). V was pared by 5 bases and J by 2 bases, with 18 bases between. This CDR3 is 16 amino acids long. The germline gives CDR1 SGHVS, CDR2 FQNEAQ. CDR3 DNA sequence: TGTGCCAGCAGCCCACCCTGGATGGGGCAGAACTATGGCTACACCTTC. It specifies CASSPPWMGQNYGYTF.

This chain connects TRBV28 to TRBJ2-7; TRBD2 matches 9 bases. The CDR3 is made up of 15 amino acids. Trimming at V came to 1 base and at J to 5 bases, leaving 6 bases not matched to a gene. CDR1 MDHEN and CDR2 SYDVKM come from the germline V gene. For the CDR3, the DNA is TGTGCCAGCAGTTTATCCGCGGGAGGGCTGAACGAGCAGTACTTC. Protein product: CASSLSAGGLNEQYF.

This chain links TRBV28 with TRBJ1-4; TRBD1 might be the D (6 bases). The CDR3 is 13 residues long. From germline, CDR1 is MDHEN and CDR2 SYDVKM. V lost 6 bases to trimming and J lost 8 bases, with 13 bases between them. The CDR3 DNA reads TGTGCCAGCAGAGTGGCAGGGGAGGAAAAACTGTTTTTT. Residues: CASRVAGEEKLFF. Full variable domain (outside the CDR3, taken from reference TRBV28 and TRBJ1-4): DVKVTQSSRYLVKRTGEKVFLECVQDMDHENMFWYRQDPGLGLRLIYFSYDVKMKEKGDIPEGYSVSREKKERFSLILESASTNQTSMYLCASRVAGEEKLFFGSGTQLSVL.

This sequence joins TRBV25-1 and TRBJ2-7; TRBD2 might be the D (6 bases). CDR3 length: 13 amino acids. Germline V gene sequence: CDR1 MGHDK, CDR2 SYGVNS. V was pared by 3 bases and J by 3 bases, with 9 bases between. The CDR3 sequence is CASSEWGDYEQYF. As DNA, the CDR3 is TGTGCCAGCAGTGAGTGGGGGGACTACGAGCAGTACTTC.

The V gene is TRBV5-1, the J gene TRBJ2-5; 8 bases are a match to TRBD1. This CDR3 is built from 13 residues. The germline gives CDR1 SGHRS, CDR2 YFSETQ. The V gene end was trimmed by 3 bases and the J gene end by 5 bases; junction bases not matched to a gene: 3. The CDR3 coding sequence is TGCGCCAGCAGCTGGACAGGGAAGGAGACCCAGTACTTC. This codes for CASSWTGKETQYF. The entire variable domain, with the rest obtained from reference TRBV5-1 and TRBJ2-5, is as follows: KAGVTQTPRYLIKTRGQQVTLSCSPISGHRSVSWYQQTPGQGLQFLFEYFSETQRNKGNFPGRFSGRQFSNSRSEMNVSTLELGDSALYLCASSWTGKETQYFGPGTRLLVL.

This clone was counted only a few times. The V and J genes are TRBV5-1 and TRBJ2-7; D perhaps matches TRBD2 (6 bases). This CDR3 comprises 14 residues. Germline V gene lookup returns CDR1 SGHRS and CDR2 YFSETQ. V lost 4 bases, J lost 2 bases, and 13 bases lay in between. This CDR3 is CASSGTLGTYEQYF. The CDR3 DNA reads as TGCGCCAGCAGCGGGACTTTAGGGACCTACGAGCAGTACTTC.

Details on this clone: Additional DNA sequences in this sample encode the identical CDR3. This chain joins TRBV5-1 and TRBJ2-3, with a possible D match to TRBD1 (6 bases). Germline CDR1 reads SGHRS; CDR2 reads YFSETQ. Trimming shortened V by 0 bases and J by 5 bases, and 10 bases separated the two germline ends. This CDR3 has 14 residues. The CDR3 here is CASSLVAGEDTQYF. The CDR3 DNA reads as TGCGCCAGCAGCTTGGTGGCAGGGGAAGATACGCAGTATTTT.

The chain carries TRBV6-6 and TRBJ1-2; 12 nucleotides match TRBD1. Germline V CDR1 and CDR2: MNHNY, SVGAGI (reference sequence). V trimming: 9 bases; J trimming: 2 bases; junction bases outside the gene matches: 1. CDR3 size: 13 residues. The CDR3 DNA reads TGTGCCAGAGGGACAGGGGGCAACTATGGCTACACCTTC. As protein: CARGTGGNYGYTF.